These 25 T cell receptor beta chains share one sample of origin, sequenced in a study of cytomegalovirus exposure and HLA in healthy donors. PCR used 60 Vbeta primers and 13 Jbeta primers. Assay used: immunoSEQ multiplex PCR; TCRdb lists only in-frame clones, some missing. The data show around 92,000 clones, with approximately 80% seen just once and roughly 2% held by the top ten. Sequencing was carried out using PBMCs. These receptors all come from a man aged 18 to 35 in good health and CMV-seronegative.

This sequence joins TRBV6-5 and TRBJ1-3, with 9 nucleotides matching TRBD1. J lost 5 bases, V lost 5 bases, and 4 bases had no gene match. Germline CDR1 MNHEY, CDR2 SVGAGI. The CDR3 contains 14 residues. CDR3 bases: TGTGCCAGCAGTGCCGGGACAGGGAGAAACACCATATATTTT. Translation: CASSAGTGRNTIYF.

This clone turned up a few times. The chain couples TRBV30 to TRBJ1-5, with D hard to call. Germline V CDR1 and CDR2: GTSNPN, SVGIG (reference sequence). The CDR3 sequence is 12 residues long. V was shortened by 3 bases and J by 7 bases, with 10 bases between the two germline ends. CDR3 coding DNA: TGTGCCTGGAGCCTCCGCGCGCAGCCCCAGCATTTT. Amino acid sequence: CAWSLRAQPQHF. Supplemented by reference TRBV30 and TRBJ1-5, the full variable domain reads SQTIHQWPATLVQPVGSPLSLECTVEGTSNPNLYWYRQAAGRGLQLLFYSVGIGQISSEVPQNLSASRPQDRQFILSSKKLLLSDSGFYLCAWSLRAQPQHFGDGTRLSIL.

This sequence joins TRBV5-6 and TRBJ2-1; 13 bases line up with TRBD2. The CDR3 has 16 amino acids. Germline V gene lookup returns CDR1 SGHDT and CDR2 YYEEEE. V shed 4 bases, J shed 3 bases, and the junction held 4 bases outside the gene matches. This CDR3 reads CASSQLAGGLYNEQFF. The DNA of the CDR3 is TGTGCCAGCAGCCAACTAGCGGGGGGGCTCTACAATGAGCAGTTCTTC.

This chain links TRBV6-5 with TRBJ2-1; 10 bases fit TRBD2. Germline CDR1 is MNHEY and CDR2 is SVGAGI. This CDR3 has 13 residues. V gave up 4 bases and J gave up 6 bases; unmatched junction bases: 0. CDR3 amino acids: CASSLAGGNEQFF. The CDR3 region has the DNA TGTGCCAGCAGTTTAGCGGGGGGCAATGAGCAGTTCTTC.

The CDR3 region is CASSPGQGRSYTF. The CDR3 DNA reads as TGTGCCAGCAGTCCCGGACAGGGAAGGAGCTACACCTTC. This sequence joins TRBV27 and TRBJ1-2, with 8 bases lining up with TRBD1. The V segment lost 5 bases and the J segment 9 bases; nucleotides outside the gene matches: 8. The CDR3 covers 13 residues. Germline V gene sequence: CDR1 MNHEY, CDR2 SMNVEV (reference sequence).

Here the CDR3 reads CASSEILGSSYEQYF. In DNA form, the CDR3 reads TGTGCCAGCAGTGAAATCCTTGGGAGCTCCTACGAGCAGTACTTC. The V and J genes are TRBV6-1 and TRBJ2-7, with a weak D call TRBD2 (5 bases). Looked up from germline, CDR1 is MNHNS and CDR2 is SASEGT. The CDR3 sequence is 15 residues long. The V end lost 2 bases, the J end lost 0 bases, and 11 bases lay between the germline ends.

This clone has a handful of counts. V usage is TRBV5-1 and J usage is TRBJ1-1; possible D gene TRBD1, 5 bases. From germline, CDR1 is SGHRS and CDR2 YFSETQ. Trimming cost V 7 bases and J 1 base, with 14 bases left between them. The CDR3 is made up of 14 amino acids. This chain's CDR3 is CASSPDRKNTEAFF. DNA of the CDR3: TGCGCCAGCTCCCCCGACAGAAAGAACACTGAAGCTTTCTTT.

The chain carries TRBV19 and TRBJ2-5; D is ambiguous. The CDR3 spans 14 residues. V lost 7 bases and J 5 bases, leaving 17 bases between the germline ends. Per the germline V gene, CDR1 is LNHDA and CDR2 is SQIVND (reference sequence). CDR3 DNA sequence: TGTGCCAGTAAGGTTTCGTCTAGTTCGGAGACCCAGTACTTC. The encoded protein is CASKVSSSSETQYF.

The rearrangement links TRBV7-3 to TRBJ2-3, with TRBD2 matching 10 bases. Trimming removed 5 bases from V and 1 base from J; junction bases left unmatched: 6. Germline loops: CDR1 SGHTA, CDR2 FQGTGA. This CDR3 is built from 16 residues. The CDR3 region is CASSQAGGPGTDTQYF. The CDR3 DNA follows: TGTGCCAGCAGCCAAGCGGGGGGGCCCGGCACAGATACGCAGTATTTT.

The J gene is TRBJ1-3, the V gene TRBV18; D is possibly TRBD1 (6 bases). V gave up 6 bases and J gave up 0 bases, with 15 bases separating them. CDR1 and CDR2 from the germline V gene are KGHSH and LQKENI. The CDR3 has 16 amino acids. This CDR3 is CASSLGQGTSGNTIYF. For the CDR3, the DNA is TGTGCCAGCTCCCTCGGGCAGGGGACCTCTGGAAACACCATATATTTT. The full variable domain, completed using reference TRBV18 and TRBJ1-3, is NAGVMQNPRHLVRRRGQEARLRCSPMKGHSHVYWYRQLPEEGLKFMVYLQKENIIDESGMPKERFSAEFPKEGPSILRIQQVVRGDSAAYFCASSLGQGTSGNTIYFGEGSWLTVV.

The chain links TRBV10-1 to TRBJ2-1; 7 nucleotides line up with TRBD1. The CDR3 length is 15 residues. The germline V gene has CDR1 WNHNN and CDR2 SYGVQD (reference sequence). V gave up 2 bases and J gave up 5 bases; unmatched junction bases: 6. Here the CDR3 reads CASSEEGASDNEQFF. In DNA form, the CDR3 reads TGCGCCAGCAGTGAGGAGGGGGCGAGTGACAATGAGCAGTTCTTC.

The genes are TRBV27 and TRBJ2-7, with D perhaps matching TRBD1 (6 bases). Trimming left V 5 bases short and J 3 bases short, with 11 bases between. Looked up from germline, CDR1 is MNHEY and CDR2 is SMNVEV (reference sequence). The CDR3 contains 13 residues. The DNA of the CDR3 is TGTGCCAGCAGTGACAGGACTGGCTACGAGCAGTACTTC. It yields the protein CASSDRTGYEQYF.

This rearrangement joins TRBV29-1 to TRBJ1-1, with D possibly matching TRBD1 (5 bases). Germline V gives CDR1 SQVTM, CDR2 ANQGSEA. V lost 4 bases to trimming and J lost 7 bases, with 10 bases between them. The CDR3 contains 11 residues. CDR3 sequence reads: CSVGTTVEAFF. CDR3 nucleotides: TGCAGCGTTGGCACGACAGTTGAAGCTTTCTTT.

This rearrangement joins TRBV30 to TRBJ2-5, with TRBD2 as a possible D gene (7 bases). Germline V gene data show CDR1 as GTSNPN and CDR2 as SVGIG (reference sequence). With 5 bases removed from V and 4 bases from J, the gap between germline ends came to 17 bases. The CDR3 spans 14 residues. In nucleotides, the CDR3 is TGTGCCTGGTCCAAAACCGGGGGGCGAGAGACCCAGTACTTC. Residues: CAWSKTGGRETQYF.

This clone has only one observation. This rearrangement joins TRBV7-2 to TRBJ1-2; 9 positions match TRBD1. The CDR3 is 14 residues long. The ends lost 5 bases at V and 5 bases at J; junction bases unmatched: 6. The germline CDR1 and CDR2 sequences are SGHTA and FQGNSA. Here the CDR3 DNA reads TGTGCCAGCAGCCGGGGACAGGGCGAATATGGCTACACCTTC. Its translation: CASSRGQGEYGYTF.

The genes are TRBV9 and TRBJ2-1; D is perhaps TRBD2 (5 bases). V was clipped by 3 bases and J by 8 bases, with 6 bases between them. From germline, CDR1 is SGDLS and CDR2 YYNGEE. CDR3 length: 11 amino acids. In DNA, the CDR3 is TGTGCCAGCAGCGCGGAGGATGAGCAGTTCTTC. Translating gives CASSAEDEQFF.

This chain connects TRBV29-1 to TRBJ2-3; possibly TRBD2 for D (5 bases). V shed 5 bases and J shed 1 base, with 16 bases lying between them. This CDR3 comprises 15 residues. The germline V gene has CDR1 SQVTM and CDR2 ANQGSEA. The CDR3 DNA sequence: TGCAGCGTTCCTCGGGGTGGATGGGGCACAGATACGCAGTATTTT. This sequence encodes CSVPRGGWGTDTQYF.

The chain's CDR3 is CASSMGQGVDEQYF. CDR3 in DNA: TGTGCCAGTAGTATGGGACAGGGTGTCGACGAGCAGTACTTC. The chain has TRBV19 and TRBJ2-7, with 9 bases matching TRBD1. Germline V gene data show CDR1 as LNHDA and CDR2 as SQIVND (reference sequence). The V segment lost 3 bases and the J segment 5 bases; nucleotides outside the gene matches: 5. The CDR3 length is 14 residues.

The CDR3 DNA reads as TGCGCCAGCAGCTTCGGAGTCACCCAAGAGACCCAGTACTTC. Amino acid sequence: CASSFGVTQETQYF. V and J are TRBV5-1 and TRBJ2-5, with no clear D. CDR3 length equals 14 residues. V was pared by 2 bases and J by 1 base, with 9 bases between. The germline V gene has CDR1 SGHRS and CDR2 YFSETQ.

This clone appeared once. The gene calls are TRBV18 and TRBJ2-3, with 9 bases identical to TRBD1. V lost 3 bases, J lost 4 bases, and 2 bases stayed unmatched. Germline assignment: CDR1 KGHSH and CDR2 LQKENI. There are 14 residues in the CDR3. CDR3 sequence (DNA): TGTGCCAGCTCACCTCGACAGGGGGCAGATACGCAGTATTTT. Amino acids: CASSPRQGADTQYF. The full variable domain, with the rest looked up from reference TRBV18 and TRBJ2-3, is NAGVMQNPRHLVRRRGQEARLRCSPMKGHSHVYWYRQLPEEGLKFMVYLQKENIIDESGMPKERFSAEFPKEGPSILRIQQVVRGDSAAYFCASSPRQGADTQYFGPGTRLTVL.

V and J are TRBV7-8 and TRBJ2-5; TRBD1 is a possible D gene (5 bases). The J call is doubtful: the DNA matches TRBJ2-7 better. The germline V gene encodes CDR1 SGHVS and CDR2 FQNEAQ. This CDR3 spans 12 amino acids. CDR3 DNA sequence: TGTGCCAGCAGTATCAGGGTTGACGAGCAGTACTTC. As protein: CASSIRVDEQYF.

The chain combines TRBV18 with TRBJ2-1; 11 bases map to TRBD2. Unmatched junction bases numbered 7, after V lost 3 bases and J lost 3 bases. The CDR3 covers 17 residues. The germline V gene encodes CDR1 KGHSH and CDR2 LQKENI. CDR3 DNA: TGTGCCAGCTCACCCCAGATTAGCGGGGGGGGCTACAATGAGCAGTTCTTC. Its translation: CASSPQISGGGYNEQFF.

The chain is built from TRBV7-2 and TRBJ1-4; D call uncertain. CDR3 length: 13 residues. The germline CDR1 and CDR2 sequences are SGHTA and FQGNSA. V was shortened by 3 bases and J by 7 bases, with 9 bases between the two germline ends. CDR3 DNA sequence: TGTGCCAGCAGCTTTCAAGGAGTTGAAAAACTGTTTTTT. Its protein is CASSFQGVEKLFF.

The rearrangement joins TRBV5-1 to TRBJ1-3; 11 nucleotides align to TRBD1. V was clipped by 3 bases and J by 2 bases; unmatched bases: 10. The CDR3 has 18 residues. Germline loops: CDR1 SGHRS, CDR2 YFSETQ. The DNA for the CDR3 is TGCGCCAGCAGCTGGTTAGGGACAGGGGGTCCACCTGGAAACACCATATATTTT. Translation gives CASSWLGTGGPPGNTIYF.

The chain combines TRBV10-1 with TRBJ1-2, with a tentative D call TRBD1 (5 bases). V lost 6 bases and J 9 bases, leaving 29 bases between the germline ends. This CDR3 contains 17 residues. CDR1 is WNHNN, CDR2 SYGVQD, per germline (reference sequence). The DNA for the CDR3 is TGCGCCAGCAGCCCTGGAGTAGGAGGGGAGAACCTATGGAGCTACACCTTC. Protein: CASSPGVGGENLWSYTF.